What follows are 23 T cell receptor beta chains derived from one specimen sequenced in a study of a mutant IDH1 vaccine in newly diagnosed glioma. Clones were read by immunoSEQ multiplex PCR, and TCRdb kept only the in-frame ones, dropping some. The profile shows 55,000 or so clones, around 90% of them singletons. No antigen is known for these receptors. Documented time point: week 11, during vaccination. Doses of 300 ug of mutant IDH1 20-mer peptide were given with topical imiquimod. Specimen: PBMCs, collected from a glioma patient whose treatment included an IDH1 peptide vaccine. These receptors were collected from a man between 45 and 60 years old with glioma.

CDR3 DNA sequence: TGTGCCAGCAGCTTGGGATCAGACAGGGACACCGGGGAGCTGTTTTTT. It codes for CASSLGSDRDTGELFF. This chain uses TRBV5-8 with TRBJ2-2; TRBD1 agrees at 7 bases. V gave up 0 bases and J gave up 3 bases; unmatched junction bases: 5. The CDR3 is 16 residues long. Germline V gene data show CDR1 as SGHTS and CDR2 as YDEGEE.

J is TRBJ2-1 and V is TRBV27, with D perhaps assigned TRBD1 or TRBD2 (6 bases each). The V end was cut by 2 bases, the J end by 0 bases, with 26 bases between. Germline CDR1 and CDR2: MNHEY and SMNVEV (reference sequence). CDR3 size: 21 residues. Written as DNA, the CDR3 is TGTGCCAGCAGTTTACGCCCACGGGGGCTCCACGGAGGAAGCTCCTACAATGAGCAGTTCTTC. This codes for CASSLRPRGLHGGSSYNEQFF.

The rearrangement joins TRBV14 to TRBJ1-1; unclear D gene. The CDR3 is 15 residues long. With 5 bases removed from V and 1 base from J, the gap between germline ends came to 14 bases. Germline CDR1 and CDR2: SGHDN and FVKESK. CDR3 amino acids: CASSNIGFQNTEAFF. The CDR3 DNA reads TGTGCCAGCAGCAACATCGGTTTCCAGAACACTGAAGCTTTCTTT. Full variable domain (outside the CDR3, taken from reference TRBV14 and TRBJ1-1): EAGVTQFPSHSVIEKGQTVTLRCDPISGHDNLYWYRRVMGKEIKFLLHFVKESKQDESGMPNNRFLAERTGGTYSTLKVQPAELEDSGVYFCASSNIGFQNTEAFFGQGTRLTVV.

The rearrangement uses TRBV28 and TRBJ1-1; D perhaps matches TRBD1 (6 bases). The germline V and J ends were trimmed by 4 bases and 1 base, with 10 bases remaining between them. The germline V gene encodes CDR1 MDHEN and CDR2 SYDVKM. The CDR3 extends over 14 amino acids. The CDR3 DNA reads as TGTGCCAGCAGTTCCCCGGGGGCGAACACTGAAGCTTTCTTT. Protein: CASSSPGANTEAFF.

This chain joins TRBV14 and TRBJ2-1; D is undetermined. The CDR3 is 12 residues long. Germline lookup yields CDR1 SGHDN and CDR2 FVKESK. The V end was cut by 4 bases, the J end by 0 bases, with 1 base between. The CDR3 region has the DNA TGTGCCAGCAGCCCCTCCTACAATGAGCAGTTCTTC. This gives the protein CASSPSYNEQFF.

CDR3 protein: CASSKQGGTSNSPLHF. In nucleotides, the CDR3 is TGCGCCAGCAGCAAGCAGGGGGGGACCTCCAATTCACCCCTCCACTTT. V usage is TRBV5-1 and J usage is TRBJ1-6, with 7 positions matching TRBD1. This CDR3 has 16 residues. Germline CDR1 and CDR2: SGHRS and YFSETQ. The V segment lost 4 bases and the J segment 7 bases; nucleotides outside the gene matches: 11.

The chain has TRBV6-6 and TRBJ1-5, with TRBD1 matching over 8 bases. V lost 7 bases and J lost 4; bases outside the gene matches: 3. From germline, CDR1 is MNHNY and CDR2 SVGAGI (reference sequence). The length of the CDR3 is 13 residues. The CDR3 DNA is TGTGCCAGCATTACAGGGGGGAATCAGCCCCAGCATTTT. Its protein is CASITGGNQPQHF.

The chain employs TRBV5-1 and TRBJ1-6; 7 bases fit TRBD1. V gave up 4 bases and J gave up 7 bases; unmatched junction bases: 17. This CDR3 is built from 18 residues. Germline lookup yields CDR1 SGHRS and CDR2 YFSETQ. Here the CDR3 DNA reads TGCGCCAGCAGCCTAAGAAGCAACCGGGACAGTCGCAATTCACCCCTCCACTTT. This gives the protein CASSLRSNRDSRNSPLHF. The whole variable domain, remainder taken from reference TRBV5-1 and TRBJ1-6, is KAGVTQTPRYLIKTRGQQVTLSCSPISGHRSVSWYQQTPGQGLQFLFEYFSETQRNKGNFPGRFSGRQFSNSRSEMNVSTLELGDSALYLCASSLRSNRDSRNSPLHFGNGTRLTVT.

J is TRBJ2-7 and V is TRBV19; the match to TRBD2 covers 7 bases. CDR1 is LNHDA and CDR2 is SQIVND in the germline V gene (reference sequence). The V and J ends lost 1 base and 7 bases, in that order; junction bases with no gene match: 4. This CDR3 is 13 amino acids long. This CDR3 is CASSIGKAGEQYF. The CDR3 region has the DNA TGTGCCAGTAGTATAGGTAAAGCGGGAGAGCAGTACTTC.

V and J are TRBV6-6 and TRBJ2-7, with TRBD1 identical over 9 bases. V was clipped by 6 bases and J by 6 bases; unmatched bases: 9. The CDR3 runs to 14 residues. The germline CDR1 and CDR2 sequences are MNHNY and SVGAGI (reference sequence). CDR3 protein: CASSDPGQGPEQYF. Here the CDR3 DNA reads TGTGCCAGCAGCGATCCGGGACAGGGTCCCGAGCAGTACTTC.

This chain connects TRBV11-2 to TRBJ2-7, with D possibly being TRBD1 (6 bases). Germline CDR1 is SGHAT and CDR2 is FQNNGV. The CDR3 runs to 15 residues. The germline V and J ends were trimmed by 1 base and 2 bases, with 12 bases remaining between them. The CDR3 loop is CASSLGAGETYEQYF. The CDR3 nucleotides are TGTGCCAGCAGCTTAGGTGCAGGGGAGACCTACGAGCAGTACTTC.

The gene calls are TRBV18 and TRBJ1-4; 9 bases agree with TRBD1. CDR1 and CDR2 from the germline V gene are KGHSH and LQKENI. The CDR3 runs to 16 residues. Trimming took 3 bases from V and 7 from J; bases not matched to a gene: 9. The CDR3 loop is CASSPPRQGVSEKLFF. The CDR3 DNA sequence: TGTGCCAGCTCACCCCCTCGACAGGGGGTCTCTGAAAAACTGTTTTTT.

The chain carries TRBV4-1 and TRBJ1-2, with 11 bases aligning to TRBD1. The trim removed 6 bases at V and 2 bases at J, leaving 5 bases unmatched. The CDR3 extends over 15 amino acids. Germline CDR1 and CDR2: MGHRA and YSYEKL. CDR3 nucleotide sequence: TGCGCCAGCAGGCAGGGACAGGGGGAGAACTATGGCTACACCTTC. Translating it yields CASRQGQGENYGYTF.

In nucleotides, the CDR3 is TGTGCCAGCAGCTCTACAGGGGGGAAAGGAAACACCATATATTTT. Amino acid sequence: CASSSTGGKGNTIYF. The J gene is TRBJ1-3, the V gene TRBV7-9, with 8 bases fitting TRBD1. The germline V gene has CDR1 SEHNR and CDR2 FQNEAQ (reference sequence). This CDR3 spans 15 amino acids. V lost 4 bases and J lost 4; bases outside the gene matches: 6.

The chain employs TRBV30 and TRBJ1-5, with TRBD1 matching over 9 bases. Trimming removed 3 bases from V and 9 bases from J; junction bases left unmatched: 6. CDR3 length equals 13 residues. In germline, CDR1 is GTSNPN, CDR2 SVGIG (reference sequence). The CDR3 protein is CAWRGQGNGPQHF. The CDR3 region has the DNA TGTGCCTGGAGGGGACAGGGCAACGGGCCCCAGCATTTT.

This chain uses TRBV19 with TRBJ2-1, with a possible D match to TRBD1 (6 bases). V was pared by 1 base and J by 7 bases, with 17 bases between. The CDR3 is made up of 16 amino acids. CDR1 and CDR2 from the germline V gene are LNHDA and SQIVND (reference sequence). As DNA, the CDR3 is TGTGCCAGTAGTATAGGTGGGTGGCAGGGGAGTAATGAGCAGTTCTTC. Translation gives CASSIGGWQGSNEQFF. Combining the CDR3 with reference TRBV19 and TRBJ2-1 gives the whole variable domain DGGITQSPKYLFRKEGQNVTLSCEQNLNHDAMYWYRQDPGQGLRLIYYSQIVNDFQKGDIAEGYSVSREKKESFPLTVTSAQKNPTAFYLCASSIGGWQGSNEQFFGPGTRLTVL.

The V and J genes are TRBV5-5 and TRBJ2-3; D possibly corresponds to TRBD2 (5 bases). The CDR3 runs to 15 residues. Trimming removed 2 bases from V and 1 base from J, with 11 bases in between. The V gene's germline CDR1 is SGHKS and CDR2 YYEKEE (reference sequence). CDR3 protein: CASSFTSWGTDTQYF. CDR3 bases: TGTGCCAGCAGCTTTACTAGTTGGGGCACAGATACGCAGTATTTT. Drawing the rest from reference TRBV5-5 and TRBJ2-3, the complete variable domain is DAGVTQSPTHLIKTRGQQVTLRCSPISGHKSVSWYQQVLGQGPQFIFQYYEKEERGRGNFPDRFSARQFPNYSSELNVNALLLGDSALYLCASSFTSWGTDTQYFGPGTRLTVL.

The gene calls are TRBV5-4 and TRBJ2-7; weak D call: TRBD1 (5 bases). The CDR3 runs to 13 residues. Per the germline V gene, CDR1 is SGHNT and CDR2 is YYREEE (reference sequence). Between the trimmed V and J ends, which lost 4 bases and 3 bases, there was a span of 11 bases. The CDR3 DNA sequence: TGTGCCAGCAGCATACAGGATATCTACGAGCAGTACTTC. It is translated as CASSIQDIYEQYF.

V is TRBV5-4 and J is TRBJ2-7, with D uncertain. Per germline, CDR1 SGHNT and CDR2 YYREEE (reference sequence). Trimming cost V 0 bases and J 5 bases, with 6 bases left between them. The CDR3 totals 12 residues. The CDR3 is CASSLGADEQYF. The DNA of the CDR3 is TGTGCCAGCAGCTTGGGCGCGGACGAGCAGTACTTC.

CDR3 protein: CASSDLYGYTF. The DNA for the CDR3 is TGTGCCAGCAGCGATTTATATGGCTACACCTTC. The chain recombines TRBV9 with TRBJ1-2; D unresolved. Deletions cut 3 bases from V and 5 bases from J, with 5 bases between. Germline assignment: CDR1 SGDLS and CDR2 YYNGEE. The CDR3 sequence is 11 residues long.

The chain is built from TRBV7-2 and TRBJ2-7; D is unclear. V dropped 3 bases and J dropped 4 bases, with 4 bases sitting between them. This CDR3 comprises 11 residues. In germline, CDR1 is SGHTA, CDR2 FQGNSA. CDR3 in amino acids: CASSLEYEQYF. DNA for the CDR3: TGTGCCAGCAGCTTGGAGTACGAGCAGTACTTC. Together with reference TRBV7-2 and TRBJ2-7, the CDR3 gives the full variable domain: GAGVSQSPSNKVTEKGKDVELRCDPISGHTALYWYRQSLGQGLEFLIYFQGNSAPDKSGLPSDRFSAERTGGSVSTLTIQRTQQEDSAVYLCASSLEYEQYFGPGTRLTVT.

Here the CDR3 reads CAWDRDRGLGNTIYF. CDR3 in DNA: TGTGCCTGGGATCGGGACAGGGGCCTTGGAAACACCATATATTTT. The genes are TRBV30 and TRBJ1-3; TRBD1 agrees at 10 bases. The CDR3 contains 15 residues. V lost 5 bases to trimming and J lost 3 bases; unmatched junction nucleotides: 7. Germline V gene data show CDR1 as GTSNPN and CDR2 as SVGIG (reference sequence).

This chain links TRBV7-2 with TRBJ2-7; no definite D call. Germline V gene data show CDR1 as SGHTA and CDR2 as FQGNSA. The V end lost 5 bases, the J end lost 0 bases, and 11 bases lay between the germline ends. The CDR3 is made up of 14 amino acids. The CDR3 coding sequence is TGTGCCAGCAGCCCCGTTCGGTACTCCTACGAGCAGTACTTC. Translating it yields CASSPVRYSYEQYF.